This is a list of T cell receptor beta chains from one sample in a study of blood T cell repertoires in COVID-19. Measured with immunoSEQ multiplex PCR; TCRdb has only the in-frame clones, and not every one. The sample consists of about 150,000 clones, approximately 80% of them appearing once. The material sequenced was peripheral blood. Source of these receptors: a woman between 40 and 55 years old with active or convalescent COVID-19. The CDR3 runs from the conserved cysteine through the conserved F or W. D genes are given only for firm matches. Clone size is given for some rows only: seen once, a few or many times, or a class if the clone is expanded.

V,D,J,size,CDR3,DNA
TRBV28,TRBD1,TRBJ1-4,.,CASSPDRGGNEKLFF,TGTGCCAGCAGTCCCGACAGGGGCGGGAATGAAAAACTGTTTTTT
TRBV28,TRBD1,TRBJ1-5,.,CASRQGANLSNQPQHF,TGTGCCAGCAGGCAGGGGGCCAACCTAAGCAATCAGCCCCAGCATTTT
TRBV28,TRBD1,TRBJ1-5,.,CASSPMDRGSNQPQHF,TGTGCCAGCAGTCCTATGGACAGGGGTAGCAATCAGCCCCAGCATTTT
TRBV7-2,TRBD1,TRBJ2-1,few,CASSSPRDRRYNEQFF,TGTGCCAGCAGCTCTCCGCGGGACAGGCGATACAATGAGCAGTTCTTC
TRBV1,.,TRBJ2-1,.,CTSSQDLTSGRAVEQFF,TGCACCAGCAGCCAAGATCTTACTAGCGGGAGGGCCGTTGAGCAGTTCTTC
TRBV30,.,TRBJ2-2,.,CAWSVQGITGELFF,TGTGCCTGGAGTGTGCAGGGGATAACCGGGGAGCTGTTTTTT
TRBV15,TRBD1,TRBJ2-4,once,CATSRPGQGNIQYF,TGTGCCACCAGCAGGCCGGGACAGGGAAACATTCAGTACTTC
TRBV24-1,TRBD1,TRBJ1-2,.,CATSDPGTGGAGGYTF,TGTGCCACCAGTGACCCCGGGACAGGGGGCGCAGGAGGCTACACCTTC
TRBV19,.,TRBJ1-2,.,CASSIYHTF,TGTGCCAGTAGTATCTACCACACCTTC
TRBV6-5,.,TRBJ1-3,.,CASSKQGFGNTIYF,TGTGCCAGCAGTAAACAGGGCTTCGGAAACACCATATATTTT
TRBV4-3,.,TRBJ2-7,once,CASSQGARSSYEQYF,TGCGCCAGCAGCCAAGGTGCGAGGAGCTCCTACGAGCAGTACTTC
TRBV28,TRBD2,TRBJ2-7,.,CASGTSGGELHEQYF,TGTGCCAGTGGGACTAGCGGGGGGGAATTGCACGAGCAGTACTTC
TRBV7-2,.,TRBJ2-3,.,CASSREIRDTQYF,TGTGCCAGCAGCCGTGAGATACGTGATACGCAGTATTTT
TRBV28,TRBD2,TRBJ2-1,.,CASRPGTSVGEQFF,TGTGCCAGCAGACCCGGGACTAGCGTTGGGGAGCAGTTCTTC
TRBV7-2,TRBD1,TRBJ1-2,.,CASSWTGGISYGYTF,TGTGCCAGCAGCTGGACAGGGGGCATTAGCTATGGCTACACCTTC
TRBV11-3,TRBD1,TRBJ2-2,once,CASSKGQVNTGELFF,TGTGCCAGCAGCAAGGGACAGGTGAACACCGGGGAGCTGTTTTTT
TRBV7-2,.,TRBJ1-1,.,CASTKTGTRGTNTEAFF,TGTGCCAGCACCAAAACCGGGACAAGGGGAACGAACACTGAAGCTTTCTTT
TRBV6-5,.,TRBJ1-1,.,CASTHRGGRAFF,TGTGCCAGCACCCACCGGGGGGGAAGAGCTTTCTTT
TRBV10-3,TRBD2,TRBJ2-7,.,CAISKGLAGNHEQYF,TGTGCCATCAGTAAGGGACTAGCGGGAAACCACGAGCAGTACTTC
TRBV19,TRBD2,TRBJ2-3,.,CASSRLAGGSTNTQYF,TGTGCCAGTAGTAGGCTAGCGGGAGGTTCCACAAATACGCAGTATTTT
TRBV5-1,.,TRBJ2-3,.,CASSWDFSTDTQYF,TGCGCCAGCAGCTGGGACTTCAGCACAGATACGCAGTATTTT
TRBV3-1/TRBV3-2,.,TRBJ1-6,.,CASSQGQENSPLHF,TGTGCCAGCAGCCAAGGGCAGGAAAATTCACCCCTCCACTTT
TRBV6-1,TRBD1,TRBJ1-6,.,CASSERGQGKRSPLHF,TGTGCCAGCAGTGAAAGGGGACAGGGGAAAAGGTCACCCCTCCACTTT
TRBV24-1,.,TRBJ1-5,.,CATQDTEYSNQPQHF,TGTGCCACCCAGGATACGGAATATAGCAATCAGCCCCAGCATTTT
TRBV12-3/TRBV12-4,.,TRBJ2-5,.,CASSLEGGQYF,TGTGCCAGCAGTTTGGAGGGTGGCCAGTACTTC
TRBV25-1,.,TRBJ1-2,once,CASSYNHGYTF,TGTGCCAGCAGTTACAACCATGGCTACACCTTC
TRBV7-2,TRBD2,TRBJ2-7,.,CASSLASGREYEQYF,TGTGCCAGCAGCTTAGCTAGCGGGAGGGAGTACGAGCAGTACTTC
TRBV7-2,TRBD1,TRBJ1-4,few,CASSLKGAEKLFF,TGTGCCAGCAGCTTAAAGGGGGCTGAAAAACTGTTTTTT
TRBV7-2,.,TRBJ2-1,few,CASSSRGAAYNEQFF,TGTGCCAGCAGCTCAAGAGGAGCGGCCTACAATGAGCAGTTCTTC
TRBV10-1,TRBD1,TRBJ1-1,.,CASSHRTGGNTEAFF,TGCGCCAGCAGTCACAGGACAGGAGGGAACACTGAAGCTTTCTTT
TRBV7-2,.,TRBJ1-3,.,CASSFGGPGNTIYF,TGTGCCAGCAGCTTCGGGGGGCCTGGAAACACCATATATTTT
TRBV12-3/TRBV12-4,.,TRBJ2-3,.,CASSPRVADTQYF,TGTGCCAGCAGTCCGCGGGTCGCAGATACGCAGTATTTT
TRBV7-2,.,TRBJ1-2,.,CASSFTHSNYGYTF,TGTGCCAGCAGCTTCACCCACAGTAACTATGGCTACACCTTC
TRBV7-2,TRBD1,TRBJ1-1,.,CASSSQGAGVNTEAFF,TGTGCCAGCAGCTCACAGGGGGCGGGGGTGAACACTGAAGCTTTCTTT
TRBV6-2/TRBV6-3,.,TRBJ1-5,.,CASSYSGTGSGGNQPQHF,TGTGCCAGCAGTTACTCGGGAACGGGATCCGGGGGCAATCAGCCCCAGCATTTT
TRBV9,.,TRBJ1-5,.,CASSVGDSHNQPQHF,TGTGCCAGCAGCGTAGGTGACAGCCACAATCAGCCCCAGCATTTT
TRBV6-1,.,TRBJ1-5,.,CASSEAGLSGQPQHF,TGTGCCAGCAGTGAAGCTGGACTGTCGGGTCAGCCCCAGCATTTT
TRBV29-1,TRBD1,TRBJ1-2,few,CSVPLSPGGRYYGYTF,TGCAGCGTCCCATTATCGCCAGGGGGCAGGTACTATGGCTACACCTTC
TRBV10-3,TRBD1,TRBJ1-2,.,CAISGDTGGTYGYTF,TGTGCCATCAGTGGAGACACAGGGGGCACCTATGGCTACACCTTC
TRBV7-9,.,TRBJ1-3,.,CASGLEWGGNTIYF,TGTGCCAGCGGACTTGAGTGGGGTGGAAACACCATATATTTT
TRBV15,.,TRBJ1-4,.,CATSRGTHVLF,TGTGCCACCAGCCGCGGGACCCACGTCCTATTT
TRBV19,TRBD2,TRBJ2-1,.,CASSNLAGDPYNEQFF,TGTGCCAGTAGTAACCTAGCGGGGGACCCCTACAATGAGCAGTTCTTC
TRBV7-9,TRBD1,TRBJ2-3,.,CASAPTGGSDTQYF,TGTGCCAGCGCTCCAACAGGGGGCTCGGATACGCAGTATTTT
TRBV5-1,.,TRBJ2-1,.,CASSSPAGTAYNEQFF,TGCGCCAGCAGCTCCCCCGCCGGGACTGCCTACAATGAGCAGTTCTTC